This T cell receptor beta chain was sequenced in a study of T-cell memory formation after mild COVID-19. Researchers used 5'RACE with constant-segment primers to make TCR alpha and TCR beta cDNA libraries that carry sample barcodes and UMIs. TCRdb recomputed calls from the 5' RACE reads with MiXCR, one row per CDR3 protein. The data hold tens of thousands of distinct CDR3 sequences, with less than 15% observed a single time. The CDR3 totals 13 residues. Germline-derived CDR1 and CDR2 are SGHRS and YFSETQ. V was clipped by 4 bases and J by 2 bases, with 4 bases between them. The chain couples TRBV5-1 to TRBJ1-6; D is unresolved. This sequence was found in a man aged 18 to 29 who had mild COVID-19 (a few samples of this study predate the infection). Cell type and time point are not known. Sequences were obtained from PBMCs or a T cell subset sorted from them (not recorded which). DNA for the CDR3: TGCGCCAGCAGCGTGACCTATAATTCACCCCTCCACTTT. Translation: CASSVTYNSPLHF.